The source of this T cell receptor beta chain is a study of cytomegalovirus exposure and HLA in healthy donors. Study-wide results and caveats: In an earlier analysis, productive rearrangement rates for most beta V segments clustered near 87% or 30%. For TCR beta chains, V- and J-gene trimming was later linked to a missense DCLRE1C variant. Altogether, around 160 TCR beta chains were recorded as cytomegalovirus-associated.

This CDR3 spans 11 amino acids. CDR1 MNHEY and CDR2 SVGAGI come from the germline V gene. V gave up 5 bases and J gave up 8 bases, with 7 bases separating them. PCR employed 60 Vbeta and 13 Jbeta primers. Repertoires were generated with immunoSEQ multiplex PCR, while TCRdb's copy carries only in-frame clones and drops some. This sample's clone table lists some 56,000 clones. As to this clone: Its antigen is unknown.

Sequencing input: PBMCs. The chain couples TRBV6-5 to TRBJ2-1, with D tentatively TRBD1 (5 bases). The sequence was obtained from a woman aged 30 to 39 in good health and CMV-seropositive. CDR3 sequence reads: CASSQGYEQFF. As DNA, the CDR3 is TGTGCCAGCAGTCAGGGCTATGAGCAGTTCTTC.